The 32 T cell receptor beta chains presented below share a single source sample, sequenced in a study of OX40 agonist ivuxolimab in advanced cancers. Sequencing was performed with immunoSEQ multiplex PCR; in TCRdb, only in-frame clones are kept and a portion is missing. The table shows tens of thousands of clones, with roughly 83% occurring only once. Sample: CD4+ or CD8+ T cells sorted from blood, taken in a trial of the OX40 agonist ivuxolimab. The receptors here all came from an adult with an advanced solid tumor such as melanoma, head and neck, liver or kidney cancer.

The chain recombines TRBV7-9 with TRBJ1-3; D remains unclear. Germline-derived CDR1 and CDR2 are SEHNR and FQNEAQ (reference sequence). This CDR3 has 17 residues. The V end was cut by 1 base, the J end by 2 bases, with 15 bases between. Written as DNA, the CDR3 is TGTGCCAGCAGCTTAGATCCAGGCCATCCCGCTGGAAACACCATATATTTT. Amino acid sequence: CASSLDPGHPAGNTIYF.

The chain uses TRBV7-9 and TRBJ1-4; TRBD1 is a possible D gene (6 bases). Trimming shortened V by 3 bases and J by 7 bases, and 18 bases separated the two germline ends. The CDR3 has 16 amino acids. Germline CDR1 and CDR2: SEHNR and FQNEAQ (reference sequence). CDR3 bases: TGTGCCAGCAGCTTCGGGGGGCCCGAGGTTTTTGAAAAACTGTTTTTT. Translated, it gives CASSFGGPEVFEKLFF.

This clone occurred a few times. The chain carries TRBV10-2 and TRBJ1-5; D is undetermined. V was clipped by 8 bases and J by 0 bases, with 8 bases between them. This CDR3 spans 13 amino acids. Germline V gives CDR1 WSHSY, CDR2 SAAADI. This CDR3 reads CASSSDSNQPQHF. The CDR3 bases are TGCGCCAGCTCCTCGGATAGCAATCAGCCCCAGCATTTT.

The V gene is TRBV5-1, the J gene TRBJ1-3; no reliable D call. Trimming took off 0 bases at V and 0 bases at J, with 7 bases between the two ends. CDR1 is SGHRS, CDR2 YFSETQ, per germline. There are 15 residues in the CDR3. The CDR3 DNA reads as TGCGCCAGCAGCTTGGGACGAATCTCTGGAAACACCATATATTTT. This gives the protein CASSLGRISGNTIYF.

The J gene is TRBJ2-1, the V gene TRBV18, with D uncertain. This CDR3 is 14 amino acids long. Per germline, CDR1 KGHSH and CDR2 LQKENI. V lost 2 bases, J lost 1 base, and 6 bases lay in between. Here the CDR3 DNA reads TGTGCCAGCTCACCAGTAGTATCCTACAATGAGCAGTTCTTC. This sequence encodes CASSPVVSYNEQFF.

This clone occurred once. V gene TRBV11-3 combines with J gene TRBJ1-1; D possibly corresponds to TRBD1 (6 bases). V lost 5 bases to trimming and J lost 1 base, with 17 bases between them. CDR3 size: 16 residues. From germline, CDR1 is SGHNT and CDR2 YENEEA. CDR3 DNA: TGTGCCAGCAGCGATGGGACTTGGGGGGCGAACACTGAAGCTTTCTTT. It codes for CASSDGTWGANTEAFF.

This clone has just one count. The chain has TRBV6-5 and TRBJ1-6, with D perhaps TRBD1 (5 bases). The CDR3 has 15 residues. Germline CDR1 MNHEY, CDR2 SVGAGI. V was pared by 6 bases and J by 6 bases, with 15 bases between. CDR3 DNA: TGTGCCAGCAGAATATCCCTAAGGGGTAATTCACCCCTCCACTTT. Its protein product is CASRISLRGNSPLHF.

The chain carries TRBV10-3 and TRBJ2-1; TRBD1 aligns across 12 bases. This CDR3 comprises 18 residues. CDR1 is ENHRY, CDR2 SYGVKD, per germline. Germline trimming cut 0 bases from V and 15 bases from J; bases unmatched to any gene: 18. DNA for the CDR3: TGTGCCATCAGTGAGTCGATAGGAGGGACAGGGGGCCTGGTAAGCCGGTTCTTC. Translated: CAISESIGGTGGLVSRFF.

This sequence joins TRBV6-5 and TRBJ1-2; weak D call: TRBD1 (5 bases). Trimming cost V 7 bases and J 7 bases, with 13 bases left between them. CDR3 length: 12 residues. Per germline, CDR1 MNHEY and CDR2 SVGAGI. Written as DNA, the CDR3 is TGTGCCAGCAAAAGGGGCGGGAGTGGCTACACCTTC. Translation gives CASKRGGSGYTF.

This sequence joins TRBV27 and TRBJ2-7, with 8 bases identical to TRBD2. Per the germline V gene, CDR1 is MNHEY and CDR2 is SMNVEV (reference sequence). J gave up 2 bases and V 3 bases, and 3 bases lay outside the gene matches. The CDR3 sequence is 14 residues long. CDR3 loop: CASSFGSGAYEQYF. The CDR3 DNA reads TGTGCCAGCAGTTTCGGTAGCGGGGCCTACGAGCAGTACTTC.

The genes are TRBV7-7 and TRBJ2-3; 12 positions match TRBD2. The CDR3 extends over 17 amino acids. Germline assignment: CDR1 SSHAT and CDR2 FNYEAQ (reference sequence). With V trimmed by 1 base and J by 3 bases, 5 bases remained unmatched. The CDR3: CASSLDLGLAGTDTQYF. CDR3 DNA: TGTGCCAGCAGCTTAGACTTAGGACTAGCGGGGACAGATACGCAGTATTTT. Combining the CDR3 with reference TRBV7-7 and TRBJ2-3 gives the whole variable domain GAGVSQSPRYKVTKRGQDVTLRCDPISSHATLYWYQQALGQGPEFLTYFNYEAQPDKSGLPSDRFSAERPEGSISTLTIQRTEQRDSAMYRCASSLDLGLAGTDTQYFGPGTRLTVL.

The rearrangement links TRBV2 to TRBJ2-3, with 9 bases lining up with TRBD1. Germline V gives CDR1 SNHLY, CDR2 FYNNEI. CDR3 length: 14 amino acids. V was clipped by 5 bases and J by 3 bases; unmatched bases: 3. Here the CDR3 DNA reads TGTGCCAGCAGTTGGGGACAGGGTACAGATACGCAGTATTTT. This gives the protein CASSWGQGTDTQYF.

The chain recombines TRBV7-8 with TRBJ2-4, with D possibly being TRBD2 (7 bases). The germline V gene has CDR1 SGHVS and CDR2 FQNEAQ. The CDR3 has 15 amino acids. The germline V and J ends were trimmed by 5 bases and 9 bases, with 20 bases remaining between them. The DNA of the CDR3 is TGTGCCAGCAGCCCTGGCGCAGGGGAGGGGGGCATTCAGTACTTC. Translated: CASSPGAGEGGIQYF.

The chain combines TRBV6-1 with TRBJ2-4; tentative D call: TRBD2 (5 bases). The CDR3 has 15 amino acids. V lost 2 bases and J lost 6, with 14 bases in between. Per germline, CDR1 MNHNS and CDR2 SASEGT. The CDR3 DNA is TGTGCCAGCAGTGAACCCTCTTACCGGGGAAACATTCAGTACTTC. As protein: CASSEPSYRGNIQYF.

V is TRBV10-1 and J is TRBJ2-2; 7 bases fit TRBD2. J lost 3 bases, V lost 3 bases, and 4 bases had no gene match. Germline loops: CDR1 WNHNN, CDR2 SYGVQD (reference sequence). The CDR3 covers 15 residues. In DNA form, the CDR3 reads TGCGCCAGCAGTGATGGAGCGGGGTACACCGGGGAGCTGTTTTTT. This translates into CASSDGAGYTGELFF.

The chain has TRBV18 and TRBJ2-6; TRBD1 agrees at 8 bases. Germline V lookup: CDR1 KGHSH, CDR2 LQKENI. The junction had 4 bases not matched to a gene; V was cut back by 6 bases and J by 3 bases. CDR3 size: 15 residues. The CDR3 sequence: CASSPGTGGANVLTF. The CDR3 bases are TGTGCCAGCTCCCCCGGGACAGGTGGGGCCAACGTCCTGACTTTC. The entire variable domain, with the rest obtained from reference TRBV18 and TRBJ2-6, is as follows: NAGVMQNPRHLVRRRGQEARLRCSPMKGHSHVYWYRQLPEEGLKFMVYLQKENIIDESGMPKERFSAEFPKEGPSILRIQQVVRGDSAAYFCASSPGTGGANVLTFGAGSRLTVL.

This clone was detected many times. This chain's CDR3 is CASSPTGGNTGELFF. The CDR3 nucleotides read TGTGCCAGCAGCCCGACAGGGGGCAACACCGGGGAGCTGTTTTTT. This chain uses TRBV7-9 with TRBJ2-2; 10 nucleotides line up with TRBD1. The CDR3 has 15 residues. J gave up 2 bases and V 5 bases, and 2 bases lay outside the gene matches. Germline loops: CDR1 SEHNR, CDR2 FQNEAQ (reference sequence).

This clone was detected only once. The CDR3 region has the DNA TGTGCCAGCAGCTCGGGACGGAGAGTCTCTGGGGCCAACGTCCTGACTTTC. Its translation: CASSSGRRVSGANVLTF. V is TRBV7-2 and J is TRBJ2-6, with D tentatively TRBD1 or TRBD2 (5 bases each). The CDR3 sequence is 17 residues long. In germline, CDR1 is SGHTA, CDR2 FQGNSA. The germline V and J ends were trimmed by 4 bases and 0 bases, with 13 bases remaining between them.

This chain uses TRBV27 with TRBJ2-1; TRBD2 aligns across 9 bases. The CDR3 has 15 amino acids. V shed 7 bases and J 1 base; nucleotides not matched to a gene: 5. Germline values: CDR1 MNHEY, CDR2 SMNVEV (reference sequence). CDR3 nucleotide sequence: TGTGCCAGCAAAGTGACTAGCGGATCCTACAATGAGCAGTTCTTC. Translated, it gives CASKVTSGSYNEQFF.

The J gene is TRBJ2-3, the V gene TRBV27; 7 nucleotides align to TRBD1. J lost 2 bases, V lost 5 bases, and 7 bases had no gene match. Looked up from germline, CDR1 is MNHEY and CDR2 is SMNVEV (reference sequence). The CDR3 spans 15 residues. CDR3 loop: CASSAPGQHTDTQYF. CDR3 sequence (DNA): TGTGCCAGCAGTGCACCGGGACAGCACACAGATACGCAGTATTTT.

In this sample, this clone turned up a few times. V usage is TRBV19 and J usage is TRBJ1-5, with D maybe TRBD1 (5 bases). The V gene's germline CDR1 is LNHDA and CDR2 SQIVND (reference sequence). The CDR3 covers 13 residues. Trimming left V 6 bases short and J 4 bases short, with 10 bases between. The CDR3: CASSERTNQPQHF. The CDR3 DNA reads TGTGCCAGTAGCGAACGGACAAATCAGCCCCAGCATTTT.

This chain links TRBV27 with TRBJ1-4, with D hard to call. Trimming shortened V by 4 bases and J by 0 bases, and 9 bases separated the two germline ends. The CDR3 length is 15 residues. Per the germline V gene, CDR1 is MNHEY and CDR2 is SMNVEV (reference sequence). The CDR3 DNA follows: TGTGCCAGCAGTTACGCGGCTGCAACTAATGAAAAACTGTTTTTT. Translating it yields CASSYAAATNEKLFF.

This chain links TRBV5-1 with TRBJ1-3; no clear D gene. From germline, CDR1 is SGHRS and CDR2 YFSETQ. With 6 bases removed from V and 0 bases from J, the gap between germline ends came to 13 bases. The CDR3 runs 15 residues. CDR3 in amino acids: CASTSSWGSGNTIYF. The CDR3 bases are TGCGCCAGCACCTCTTCATGGGGCTCTGGAAACACCATATATTTT.

This clone has a single count. The chain combines TRBV7-3 with TRBJ2-1; TRBD2 agrees at 13 bases. Trimming removed 2 bases from V and 5 bases from J; junction bases left unmatched: 0. This CDR3 spans 15 amino acids. In germline, CDR1 is SGHTA, CDR2 FQGTGA. This CDR3 reads CASSLGLAGDNEQFF. For the CDR3, the DNA is TGTGCCAGCAGCTTAGGACTAGCGGGAGACAATGAGCAGTTCTTC.

The table lists this clone with a count of one. The chain uses TRBV7-9 and TRBJ2-3; no clear D gene. The germline gives CDR1 SEHNR, CDR2 FQNEAQ (reference sequence). CDR3 length: 13 amino acids. V lost 5 bases and J lost 4, with 10 bases in between. The CDR3 is CASSTKYADTQYF. The CDR3 DNA follows: TGTGCCAGCAGCACCAAGTATGCAGATACGCAGTATTTT.

The CDR3 region has the DNA TGTGCCAGCAGCTTGGCCGCCGGACAGGGGGCCCGTGGCTACACCTTC. It specifies CASSLAAGQGARGYTF. The rearrangement links TRBV5-6 to TRBJ1-2, with 11 positions matching TRBD1. CDR1 is SGHDT, CDR2 YYEEEE, per germline. J gave up 7 bases and V 0 bases, and 8 bases lay outside the gene matches. The CDR3 is made up of 16 amino acids.

This clone was seen only a few times. The chain links TRBV18 to TRBJ2-2; D might be TRBD1 (5 bases). Germline V gives CDR1 KGHSH, CDR2 LQKENI. The length of the CDR3 is 16 residues. Deletions cut 6 bases from V and 4 bases from J, with 18 bases between. In nucleotides, the CDR3 is TGTGCCAGCTCGGCCCGACAACCAGGGTCCACCGGGGAGCTGTTTTTT. This codes for CASSARQPGSTGELFF.

The chain has TRBV5-8 and TRBJ2-7, with D maybe TRBD2 (6 bases). The CDR3 runs to 14 residues. Germline lookup yields CDR1 SGHTS and CDR2 YDEGEE. V lost 1 base to trimming and J lost 0 bases, with 8 bases between them. CDR3 amino acids: CASSLRGLSYEQYV. The CDR3 coding sequence is TGTGCCAGCAGCTTGAGGGGACTCTCCTACGAGCAGTACGTC.

This clone came up a few times. V and J are TRBV11-1 and TRBJ2-7; D unresolved. V was cut by 6 bases and J by 4 bases, with 13 bases left in between. The CDR3 totals 13 residues. Germline V gene sequence: CDR1 SGHAT, CDR2 FQDESV (reference sequence). DNA for the CDR3: TGTGCCAGCAGGCCGACGGCCCAATACGAGCAGTACTTC. It translates to CASRPTAQYEQYF.

The V and J genes are TRBV20-1 and TRBJ1-1; no clear D gene. This CDR3 contains 10 residues. Per germline, CDR1 DFQATT and CDR2 SNEGSKA (reference sequence). V dropped 3 bases and J dropped 7 bases, with 6 bases sitting between them. The CDR3 DNA follows: TGCAGTGCTAGGGACGGTGAAGCTTTCTTT. Amino acid sequence: CSARDGEAFF.

This chain joins TRBV6-5 and TRBJ1-2; tentatively, D is TRBD1 (6 bases). CDR3 length: 14 amino acids. Germline assignment: CDR1 MNHEY and CDR2 SVGAGI. Trimming removed 6 bases from V and 5 bases from J, with 16 bases in between. The CDR3 loop is CASRMDSALYGYTF. In DNA form, the CDR3 reads TGTGCCAGCAGGATGGACAGTGCCCTTTATGGCTACACCTTC.

V usage is TRBV9 and J usage is TRBJ1-2, with a tentative D call TRBD1 (5 bases). The germline V gene has CDR1 SGDLS and CDR2 YYNGEE. This CDR3 has 13 residues. V lost 5 bases and J 6 bases, leaving 14 bases between the germline ends. CDR3 bases: TGTGCCAGCAGTTTCCGGGACCGAAATGGCTACACCTTC. The encoded protein is CASSFRDRNGYTF.